This T cell receptor beta chain was found in a study of regulatory T cells in long-lasting Graves disease. Researchers made TCR beta libraries by using iRepertoire HTBI primers and running Arm-PCR on CDR3 regions. TCRdb redid the calling of the multiplex PCR reads with MiXCR, one entry per CDR3 protein. This sample has a few hundred thousand distinct CDR3 sequences, with approximately 12% found just once. Time point denoted: newly diagnosed GD, antithyroid drugs for less than 3 months. The TCR library was made from RNA extracted from PBMCs. With respect to this clonotype: Antigen unknown.

Study-level points and caveats: The number of shared public clonotypes was higher in persistent patients (around 2,700) than new patients (around 890).

The CDR3 extends over 14 amino acids. Trimming took off 5 bases at V and 2 bases at J, with 10 bases between the two ends. Germline V gene sequence: CDR1 MNHEY, CDR2 SVGEGT. These records were also assigned to another study, of T cells in Graves' hyperthyroidism and ophthalmopathy.

J is TRBJ1-5 and V is TRBV6-2 or TRBV6-3; a weak D match, TRBD1 (6 bases). This TCR derives from a woman aged 18-30 years with Graves disease. This material consisted of peripheral blood mononuclear cells (PBMCs), taken at new diagnosis, from a patient treated with antithyroid drugs. In DNA, the CDR3 is TGTGCCAGCAGTCGAGGGGGACGCAATCAGCCCCAGCATTTT. It specifies CASSRGGRNQPQHF.